A selection of T cell receptor beta chains follows, all from one sample in a study of T cells in Graves' hyperthyroidism and ophthalmopathy. TCRdb recomputed calls from the multiplex PCR reads with MiXCR, one row per CDR3 protein. Altogether roughly 100,000 distinct CDR3 sequences are present, about 50% being singletons, with the ten largest covering 26%. The sample comprised blood. These receptor sequences come from a man aged 40-49 years with Graves' hyperthyroidism. Each CDR3 is given with its conserved first and last residue. D genes are given only for firm matches. Size values are once, few and many counts, or a class for expanded clones, and some rows have none.

clone_size: .
d_call: TRBD1
j_call: TRBJ1-6
v_call: TRBV7-9
cdr3_nt: TGTGCCAGCAGCTTAGTGGGGCAGGGGGATTCACCCCTCCACTTT
cdr3_aa: CASSLVGQGDSPLHF

clone_size: few
d_call: .
j_call: TRBJ1-3
v_call: TRBV6-1
cdr3_nt: TGTGCCAGCAGTGCTAACCGGGGGGCCTCTGGAAACACCATATATTTT
cdr3_aa: CASSANRGASGNTIYF

clone_size: many
d_call: .
j_call: TRBJ1-2
v_call: TRBV7-2
cdr3_nt: TGCGCCAGCAGCCGAGGTGACGGAAACTATGGCTACACCTTC
cdr3_aa: CASSRGDGNYGYTF

clone_size: many
d_call: TRBD1
j_call: TRBJ1-2
v_call: TRBV12-3/TRBV12-4
cdr3_nt: TGTGCCAGCAGTTCATCGACAGGGGGCGTGGGCTACACCTTC
cdr3_aa: CASSSSTGGVGYTF

clone_size: .
d_call: TRBD1
j_call: TRBJ2-1
v_call: TRBV7-8
cdr3_nt: TGTGCCAGCAGCTTAATGACAGGGGGGAACAATGAGCAGTTCTTC
cdr3_aa: CASSLMTGGNNEQFF

clone_size: many
d_call: .
j_call: TRBJ2-7
v_call: TRBV29-1
cdr3_nt: TGCAGCGCGTGTAGGGGGGGCTACGAGCAGTACTTC
cdr3_aa: CSACRGGYEQYF

clone_size: .
d_call: .
j_call: TRBJ1-5
v_call: TRBV19
cdr3_nt: TGTGCCAGTAGTGAGTGGCGGCCCCAGCATTTT
cdr3_aa: CASSEWRPQHF

clone_size: few
d_call: TRBD1
j_call: TRBJ1-1
v_call: TRBV28
cdr3_nt: TGTGCCACTACAAGGGGGGACAGGGTAAAAGCTTTCTTT
cdr3_aa: CATTRGDRVKAFF

clone_size: few
d_call: .
j_call: TRBJ2-7
v_call: TRBV30
cdr3_nt: TGTGCCTGGAGTTCACCAGGAGGACCCTACGAGCAGTACTTC
cdr3_aa: CAWSSPGGPYEQYF

clone_size: .
d_call: .
j_call: TRBJ1-1
v_call: TRBV5-6
cdr3_nt: TGTGCCAGCAGCTTGGATGGGGCTGAAAAGGCTTTCTTT
cdr3_aa: CASSLDGAEKAFF

clone_size: .
d_call: .
j_call: TRBJ1-4
v_call: TRBV29-1
cdr3_nt: TGCAGCGTTGAAGCCCCAGGTTGGGGGGGGGAAAAACTGTTTTTT
cdr3_aa: CSVEAPGWGGEKLFF

clone_size: .
d_call: TRBD2
j_call: TRBJ2-5
v_call: TRBV12-3/TRBV12-4
cdr3_nt: TGTGCCAGCATTAATAGCGGGCATCAAGAGACCCAGTACTTC
cdr3_aa: CASINSGHQETQYF

clone_size: .
d_call: .
j_call: TRBJ1-5
v_call: TRBV12-3/TRBV12-4
cdr3_nt: TGTGCCAGCAGAAACGGACGGGAAAACGATATGCCCCAGCATTTT
cdr3_aa: CASRNGRENDMPQHF

clone_size: .
d_call: .
j_call: TRBJ2-5
v_call: TRBV10-2
cdr3_nt: TGCGCCTGCAGTGAGGAGGGGGGAGGGACCCAGTACTTC
cdr3_aa: CACSEEGGGTQYF

clone_size: many
d_call: TRBD1
j_call: TRBJ2-4
v_call: TRBV20-1
cdr3_nt: TGCAGTGCTAACCGGGACAGGGGAGGTCAAAACATTCAGTACTTC
cdr3_aa: CSANRDRGGQNIQYF

clone_size: many
d_call: .
j_call: TRBJ2-1
v_call: TRBV6-5
cdr3_nt: TGTGCCAGCAGCTCTCCTTTGCCCGCGAATGAGCAGTTCTTC
cdr3_aa: CASSSPLPANEQFF

clone_size: few
d_call: .
j_call: TRBJ1-2
v_call: TRBV30
cdr3_nt: TGTGCCTGGAGTGTTGGGGGGGACTATGGCTACACCTTC
cdr3_aa: CAWSVGGDYGYTF

clone_size: .
d_call: .
j_call: TRBJ2-5
v_call: TRBV20-1
cdr3_nt: TGCAGTGCTAGCGGGGTCGAGACCCAGTACTTC
cdr3_aa: CSASGVETQYF

clone_size: .
d_call: .
j_call: TRBJ1-6
v_call: TRBV2
cdr3_nt: TGTGCCAGCAGACGGGACCAAACGAATTCACCCCTCCACTTT
cdr3_aa: CASRRDQTNSPLHF

clone_size: many
d_call: .
j_call: TRBJ2-1
v_call: TRBV6-4
cdr3_nt: TGTGCCACCAGCATCACCGAGGGAGCAGAGCAGTTCTTC
cdr3_aa: CATSITEGAEQFF

clone_size: .
d_call: .
j_call: TRBJ2-5
v_call: TRBV10-1
cdr3_nt: TGTGCCAGCTCACTGGGACTGGGAGAGACCGAGTACTTC
cdr3_aa: CASSLGLGETEYF

clone_size: many
d_call: .
j_call: TRBJ1-1
v_call: TRBV11-3
cdr3_nt: TGTGCCAGCAGCCCTACCCCGGGCCCGAACACTGAAGCTTTCTTT
cdr3_aa: CASSPTPGPNTEAFF

clone_size: .
d_call: TRBD1
j_call: TRBJ1-4
v_call: TRBV5-1
cdr3_nt: TGCGCCAGCAGCTTGGACAGGGGACCTAATGAAAAACTGTTTTTT
cdr3_aa: CASSLDRGPNEKLFF

clone_size: many
d_call: .
j_call: TRBJ2-7
v_call: TRBV6-5
cdr3_nt: TGTGCCAGCGGAGGCTTTTCCCCTTACGAGCAGTACTTC
cdr3_aa: CASGGFSPYEQYF

clone_size: .
d_call: .
j_call: TRBJ2-5
v_call: TRBV20-1
cdr3_nt: TGCAGTGCTCAACAGGGCTCTCAAGGGACCCAGTGCTTC
cdr3_aa: CSAQQGSQGTQCF

clone_size: .
d_call: .
j_call: TRBJ2-3
v_call: TRBV24-1
cdr3_nt: TGTGCCAGCACGCGTCAGACCGGAGTAGCGGTTAGCACAGATACGCAGTATTTT
cdr3_aa: CASTRQTGVAVSTDTQYF

clone_size: many
d_call: TRBD1
j_call: TRBJ1-5
v_call: TRBV20-1
cdr3_nt: TGCAGTGCTCATACCGGGACAGTACTTCAGCCCCAGCATTTT
cdr3_aa: CSAHTGTVLQPQHF

clone_size: many
d_call: .
j_call: TRBJ2-3
v_call: TRBV7-2
cdr3_nt: TGTGCCAGCAGAGACGGGAGCGCAGATACGCAGTATTTT
cdr3_aa: CASRDGSADTQYF

clone_size: .
d_call: .
j_call: TRBJ1-1
v_call: TRBV19
cdr3_nt: TGTGCCAGTAGTCTGGGACTAGCGGGAGGGCCTGTCACTGAAGCTTTCTTT
cdr3_aa: CASSLGLAGGPVTEAFF

clone_size: many
d_call: .
j_call: TRBJ2-2
v_call: TRBV7-2
cdr3_nt: TGTGCCAGCAGCTTAGAGGGGGTAGGGGAGCTGTTTTTT
cdr3_aa: CASSLEGVGELFF

clone_size: .
d_call: .
j_call: TRBJ1-5
v_call: TRBV2
cdr3_nt: TGCGCCAGCAGCGGGGAACAGCCCCAGCATTTT
cdr3_aa: CASSGEQPQHF

clone_size: .
d_call: .
j_call: TRBJ2-6
v_call: TRBV28
cdr3_nt: TGTGCCAGCAGTTTAAACTCTGGGGCCAACGTCCTGACTTTC
cdr3_aa: CASSLNSGANVLTF

clone_size: many
d_call: .
j_call: TRBJ1-1
v_call: TRBV5-1
cdr3_nt: TGCGCCAGCAGCCGGGAGGGACTCCGGGCAGGGAACACTGAAGCTTTCTTT
cdr3_aa: CASSREGLRAGNTEAFF

clone_size: many
d_call: .
j_call: TRBJ1-1
v_call: TRBV6-6
cdr3_nt: TGTGCCAGCTTCGTCACCACTGAAGCTTTCTTT
cdr3_aa: CASFVTTEAFF

clone_size: .
d_call: .
j_call: TRBJ2-7
v_call: TRBV5-1
cdr3_nt: TGCGCCAGCAGGGGGCGATCAGGAAGGTGTGACGAGCAGTACTTC
cdr3_aa: CASRGRSGRCDEQYF

clone_size: many
d_call: .
j_call: TRBJ1-1
v_call: TRBV6-5
cdr3_nt: TGTGCCAGCAGTAGACGGGTGAACACTGAAGCTTTCTTT
cdr3_aa: CASSRRVNTEAFF

clone_size: many
d_call: TRBD2
j_call: TRBJ2-7
v_call: TRBV20-1
cdr3_nt: TGCAGTGCTCCACCGGGACTAGCGGGAAGAGGAACCTACGAGCAGTACTTC
cdr3_aa: CSAPPGLAGRGTYEQYF

clone_size: many
d_call: TRBD2
j_call: TRBJ2-1
v_call: TRBV6-5
cdr3_nt: TGTGCCAGCAGCCCACTAGCGGGGGGGAAATACGAGCAGTTCTTC
cdr3_aa: CASSPLAGGKYEQFF

clone_size: many
d_call: .
j_call: TRBJ1-2
v_call: TRBV6-2/TRBV6-3
cdr3_nt: TGTGCCAGCAGTTACTCCCGCGGTAACTATGGCTACACCTTC
cdr3_aa: CASSYSRGNYGYTF

clone_size: .
d_call: TRBD2
j_call: TRBJ2-7
v_call: TRBV20-1
cdr3_nt: TGCAGTGCTGGGACTAGCGGGATCTACGAGCAGTACTTC
cdr3_aa: CSAGTSGIYEQYF

clone_size: .
d_call: .
j_call: TRBJ2-3
v_call: TRBV10-3
cdr3_nt: TGTGCCATCAGTGAGTCCTCCTTCATTGGTACAGATACGCAGTATTTT
cdr3_aa: CAISESSFIGTDTQYF

clone_size: many
d_call: TRBD1
j_call: TRBJ1-1
v_call: TRBV6-1
cdr3_nt: TGTGCCAGCCGCACAGGGGGCACTGAAGCTTTCTTT
cdr3_aa: CASRTGGTEAFF

clone_size: .
d_call: TRBD2
j_call: TRBJ2-1
v_call: TRBV7-9
cdr3_nt: TGTGCCAGCAGCTTAGGTAGCGGGGGAAACAATGAGCAGTTCTTC
cdr3_aa: CASSLGSGGNNEQFF

clone_size: .
d_call: .
j_call: TRBJ1-5
v_call: TRBV2
cdr3_nt: TGTGCCAGCAGTGGGGGCCCACCTAGCAATCAGCCCCAGCATTTT
cdr3_aa: CASSGGPPSNQPQHF

clone_size: .
d_call: TRBD2
j_call: TRBJ2-1
v_call: TRBV7-7
cdr3_nt: TGTGCTAGCAGCTTAGCGGGGGGCCATCGCTCCTACAATGAGCAGTTCTTC
cdr3_aa: CASSLAGGHRSYNEQFF

clone_size: many
d_call: .
j_call: TRBJ2-1
v_call: TRBV9
cdr3_nt: TGTGCCAGCAGCGTAGCTGACACCTACAATGAGCAGTTCTTC
cdr3_aa: CASSVADTYNEQFF

clone_size: .
d_call: .
j_call: TRBJ2-7
v_call: TRBV5-1
cdr3_nt: TGCGCCAGCTACGACGAGCAGTACTTC
cdr3_aa: CASYDEQYF

clone_size: many
d_call: TRBD2
j_call: TRBJ2-7
v_call: TRBV6-1
cdr3_nt: TGTGCCAGCACCGTCGGGGGGAGGCTGAACGAGCAGTACTTC
cdr3_aa: CASTVGGRLNEQYF

clone_size: many
d_call: .
j_call: TRBJ2-2
v_call: TRBV9
cdr3_nt: TGTGCCAGCAGCGTATGGACAGAGACCGGGGAGCTGTTTTTT
cdr3_aa: CASSVWTETGELFF

clone_size: .
d_call: .
j_call: TRBJ2-7
v_call: TRBV7-6
cdr3_nt: TGTGCCAGCAGTTCCCATTACTACGAGCAGTACTTC
cdr3_aa: CASSSHYYEQYF

clone_size: once
d_call: .
j_call: TRBJ1-1
v_call: TRBV2
cdr3_nt: TGTGCCAGCAGTGGGCTTGTAGGGGGTCTGAAAGCTTTCTTT
cdr3_aa: CASSGLVGGLKAFF

clone_size: .
d_call: TRBD1
j_call: TRBJ2-7
v_call: TRBV25-1
cdr3_nt: TGTGCCAGCTCACCTACCTCTGGGACAGCCTACGAGCAGTACTTC
cdr3_aa: CASSPTSGTAYEQYF

clone_size: .
d_call: .
j_call: TRBJ2-1
v_call: TRBV19
cdr3_nt: TGTGCCAGTAGTATAGGCCCGACTTACAATGAGCAGTTCTTC
cdr3_aa: CASSIGPTYNEQFF

clone_size: .
d_call: .
j_call: TRBJ1-5
v_call: TRBV7-9
cdr3_nt: TGTGCCAGCAGCCCGACTAGCGGGGGGCCCGGGCATTTT
cdr3_aa: CASSPTSGGPGHF

clone_size: many
d_call: .
j_call: TRBJ2-4
v_call: TRBV2
cdr3_nt: TGTGCCAGCAGTATTGACACGGACGGACAGCAATACTTC
cdr3_aa: CASSIDTDGQQYF

clone_size: .
d_call: .
j_call: TRBJ1-4
v_call: TRBV15
cdr3_nt: TGTGCCACCAGCAGGACTAGCGGGGGAAATGAAAAACTGTTTTTT
cdr3_aa: CATSRTSGGNEKLFF

clone_size: many
d_call: TRBD1
j_call: TRBJ2-7
v_call: TRBV7-9
cdr3_nt: TGTGCCAGCAGCTCGACAGGGGGCCGCGAGCAGTACTTC
cdr3_aa: CASSSTGGREQYF

clone_size: .
d_call: TRBD2
j_call: TRBJ2-5
v_call: TRBV30
cdr3_nt: TGTGCCTGGAGTATAGCGGGAGTTGAGACCCAGTACTTC
cdr3_aa: CAWSIAGVETQYF